This T cell receptor beta chain originates from a study of shared clonotypes between healthy human individuals. Trimming removed 5 bases at V and 6 bases at J, with 16 bases between. Germline V lookup: CDR1 SGHTA, CDR2 FQGNSA. The CDR3 sequence is 14 residues long. Once extracted for a subset, genomic DNA was divided evenly among several immunoSEQ plates. TCRdb's copy holds only in-frame clones and misses some; the assay was immunoSEQ multiplex PCR. Among over a million clones listed, around 76% were seen once. Study outcomes and limitations: Naive CD4 clonotype sharing across several donors was 5% to 6%. Sharing of clonotypes among donors was expected to vary with sequencing depth.

Points on this clone: No antigen is known for it.

Input material: memory CD4+ T cells sorted from blood. Stated subset: CD45RA-negative fraction. This sequence joins TRBV7-2 and TRBJ1-2, with D maybe TRBD1 (5 bases). The origin of this receptor is a man aged 18 to 30 in good health. DNA of the CDR3: TGTGCCAGCAGCCCTCACACAGGTTTAAATGGCTACACCTTC. This codes for CASSPHTGLNGYTF.